This T cell receptor (beta chain) was captured in a study of graft-versus-host responses after intestinal transplantation. Sequencing used immunoSEQ multiplex PCR; TCRdb keeps in-frame clones, though not all of them. Among 93,000 or so clones listed, 80% to 95% were seen once. Concerning this clone: As yet, its antigen is unknown.

The CDR3 is 14 amino acids. The germline gives CDR1 SEHNR, CDR2 FQNEAQ (reference sequence). The V end lost 5 bases, the J end lost 2 bases, and 13 bases lay between the germline ends. This TCR was recovered from a human donor who received an intestinal transplant. The V and J genes are TRBV7-9 and TRBJ2-7, with D possibly being TRBD1 (6 bases). Sequencing was performed on unstimulated CD8+ T cells sorted from spleen or lymph node cells, taken before intestinal transplant. The CDR3 loop is CASSAAQGPYEQYF. CDR3 DNA sequence: TGTGCCAGCAGCGCAGCACAGGGTCCCTACGAGCAGTACTTC.